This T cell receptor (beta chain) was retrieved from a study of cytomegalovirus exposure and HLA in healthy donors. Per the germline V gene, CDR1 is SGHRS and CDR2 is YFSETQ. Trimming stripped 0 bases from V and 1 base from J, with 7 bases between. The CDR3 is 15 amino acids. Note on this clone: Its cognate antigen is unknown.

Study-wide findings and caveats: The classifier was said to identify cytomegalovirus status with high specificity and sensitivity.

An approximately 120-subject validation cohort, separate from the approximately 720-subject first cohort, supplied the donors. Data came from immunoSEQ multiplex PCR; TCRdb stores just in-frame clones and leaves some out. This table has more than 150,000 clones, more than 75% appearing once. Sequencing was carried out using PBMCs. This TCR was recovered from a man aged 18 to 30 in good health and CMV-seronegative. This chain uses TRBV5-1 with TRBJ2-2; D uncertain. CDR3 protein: CASSLARLNTGELFF. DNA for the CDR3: TGCGCCAGCAGCTTGGCTCGTCTGAACACCGGGGAGCTGTTTTTT.